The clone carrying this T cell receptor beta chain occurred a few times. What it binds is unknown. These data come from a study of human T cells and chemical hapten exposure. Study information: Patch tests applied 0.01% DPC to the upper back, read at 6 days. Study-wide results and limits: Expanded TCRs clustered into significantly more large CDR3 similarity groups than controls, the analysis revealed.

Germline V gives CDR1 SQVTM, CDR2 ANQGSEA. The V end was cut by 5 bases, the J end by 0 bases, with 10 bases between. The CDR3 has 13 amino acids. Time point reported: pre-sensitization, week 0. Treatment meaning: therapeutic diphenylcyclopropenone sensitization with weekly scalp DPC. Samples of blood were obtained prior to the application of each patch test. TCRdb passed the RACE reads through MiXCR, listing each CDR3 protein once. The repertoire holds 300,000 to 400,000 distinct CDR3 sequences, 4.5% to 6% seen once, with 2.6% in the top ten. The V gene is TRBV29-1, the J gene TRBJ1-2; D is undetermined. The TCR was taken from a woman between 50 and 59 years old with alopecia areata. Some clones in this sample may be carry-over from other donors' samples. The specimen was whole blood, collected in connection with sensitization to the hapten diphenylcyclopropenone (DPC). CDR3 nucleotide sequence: TGCAGCGTTCAAGGGATTTCTAACTATGGCTACACCTTC. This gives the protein CSVQGISNYGYTF.